The 17 T cell receptor beta chains below were found in one sample sequenced in a study of T cells expressing NK-cell markers. TCRdb re-called the 5' RACE reads, yielding one record per CDR3 amino acid sequence without DNA. This sample carries fewer than 400,000 distinct CDR3 sequences, with around a tenth going to the ten biggest clones. The sequenced sample was blood T cells: a sorted CD56 or NKG2C T cell subset, CD4+ or CD8+ T cells, or bulk PBMC T cells (not recorded which). These receptors all stem from a woman in her fifties or sixties in good health.

V and J are TRBV4-1 and TRBJ2-2. There are 14 residues in the CDR3. CDR1 MGHRA and CDR2 YSYEKL come from the germline V gene. CDR3: CASSQSMNTGELFF.

This chain uses TRBV12-5 with TRBJ2-3; TCRdb outputs TRBD1, but without DNA this stays unchecked. Germline assignment: CDR1 LGHNT and CDR2 FRNRAP. The CDR3 runs 15 residues. This chain's CDR3 is CASGLPLGPTDTQYF. The full variable domain, completed using reference TRBV12-5 and TRBJ2-3, is DARVTQTPRHKVTEMGQEVTMRCQPILGHNTVFWYRQTMMQGLELLAYFRNRAPLDDSGMPKDRFSAEMPDATLATLKIQPSEPRDSAVYFCASGLPLGPTDTQYFGPGTRLTVL.

The chain carries TRBV11-2 and TRBJ2-3; TCRdb proposes TRBD1, but this gene call is untestable without DNA. Germline V CDR1 and CDR2: SGHAT, FQNNGV. This CDR3 has 15 residues. The CDR3 region is CASSYPDPKTDTQYF. Complete variable domain (other parts from reference TRBV11-2 and TRBJ2-3): EAGVAQSPRYKIIEKRQSVAFWCNPISGHATLYWYQQILGQGPKLLIQFQNNGVVDDSQLPKDRFSAERLKGVDSTLKIQPAKLEDSAVYLCASSYPDPKTDTQYFGPGTRLTVL.

The chain is built from TRBV12-3 or TRBV12-4 and TRBJ1-1; TCRdb proposes TRBD1, but this gene call is untestable without DNA. The CDR3 contains 14 residues. The CDR3 is CASSLTGGAVEAFF.

V gene TRBV7-9 combines with J gene TRBJ2-2; TCRdb selects TRBD2, and the lack of DNA leaves this call unchecked. The length of the CDR3 is 16 residues. Germline V gene data show CDR1 as SEHNR and CDR2 as FQNEAQ (reference sequence). The CDR3 loop is CASSLAGGLWTGELFF.

The chain has TRBV5-1 and TRBJ1-1; TCRdb returns TRBD1, unconfirmable since there is no DNA. Per germline, CDR1 SGHRS and CDR2 YFSETQ. The CDR3 covers 15 residues. The CDR3 reads CASSSRGTGNTEAFF.

The genes are TRBV20-1 and TRBJ2-7. The CDR3 has 11 amino acids. CDR1 DFQATT and CDR2 SNEGSKA come from the germline V gene (reference sequence). This chain's CDR3 is CSAGSSYEQYF.

The J gene is TRBJ2-1, the V gene TRBV4-1; TCRdb proposes TRBD1, but this gene call is untestable without DNA. The CDR3 contains 15 residues. CDR1 is MGHRA, CDR2 YSYEKL, per germline. CDR3 residues: CASSPGQGARDEQFF.

The chain links TRBV24-1 to TRBJ2-3. The CDR3 consists of 15 residues. Germline V gene lookup returns CDR1 KGHDR and CDR2 SFDVKD. CDR3 amino acids: CATSDEGRLTDTQYF.

V is TRBV12-3 or TRBV12-4 and J is TRBJ1-2; TCRdb picks TRBD1, but there is no DNA to check that call. This CDR3 comprises 12 residues. The CDR3: CASPPIGGGYTF.

The chain employs TRBV29-1 and TRBJ2-1; TCRdb gives TRBD2 as the D gene, but with no DNA this cannot be confirmed. The CDR3 covers 16 residues. Per germline, CDR1 SQVTM and CDR2 ANQGSEA. The CDR3 reads CSVERTSGSWRNEQFF.

The chain carries TRBV20-1 and TRBJ2-1; the D gene TCRdb calls, TRBD1, cannot be checked with no DNA. The CDR3 spans 14 residues. Germline V gives CDR1 DFQATT, CDR2 SNEGSKA (reference sequence). The CDR3 spells CSASRESSPNEQFF.

The chain combines TRBV2 with TRBJ2-5; TCRdb selects TRBD2, and the lack of DNA leaves this call unchecked. Germline V gives CDR1 SNHLY, CDR2 FYNNEI. The CDR3 extends over 12 amino acids. CDR3 sequence reads: CASSVAGATQYF.

The J gene is TRBJ1-5, the V gene TRBV28; TCRdb's D gene call, TRBD1, goes unchecked for lack of DNA. This CDR3 has 15 amino acids. CDR1 and CDR2 (germline): MDHEN, SYDVKM. The CDR3 is CASIPGTGDQQPQHF.

The chain employs TRBV29-1 and TRBJ2-1; TCRdb calls TRBD2, which cannot be checked without DNA. The CDR3 has 14 amino acids. Germline assignment: CDR1 SQVTM and CDR2 ANQGSEA. The CDR3 is CSVTGTSVYNEQFF.

The chain joins TRBV7-9 to TRBJ2-3; with no DNA, the TCRdb D assignment of TRBD2 cannot be verified. Germline CDR1 reads SEHNR; CDR2 reads FQNEAQ (reference sequence). The CDR3 spans 15 residues. This CDR3 reads CASSRTSEYTDTQYF.

The CDR3 loop is CASSLNANRATEAFF. The rearrangement joins TRBV12-3 or TRBV12-4 to TRBJ1-1. The CDR3 spans 15 residues.